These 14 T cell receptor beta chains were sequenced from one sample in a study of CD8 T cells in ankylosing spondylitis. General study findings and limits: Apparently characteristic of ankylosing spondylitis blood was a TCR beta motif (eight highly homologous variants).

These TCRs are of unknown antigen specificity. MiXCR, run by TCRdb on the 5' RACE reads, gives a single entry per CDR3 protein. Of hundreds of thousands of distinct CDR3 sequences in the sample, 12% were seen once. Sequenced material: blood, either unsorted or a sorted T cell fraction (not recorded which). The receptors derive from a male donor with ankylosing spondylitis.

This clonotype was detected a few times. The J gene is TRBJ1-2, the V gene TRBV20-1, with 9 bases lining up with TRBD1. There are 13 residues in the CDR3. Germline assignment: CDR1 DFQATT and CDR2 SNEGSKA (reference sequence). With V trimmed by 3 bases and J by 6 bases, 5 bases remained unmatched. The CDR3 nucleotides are TGCAGTGCTAGGGCCGGGACAGGGCATGGCTACACCTTC. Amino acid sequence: CSARAGTGHGYTF.

The CDR3 spells CASSSTVYNEQFF. For the CDR3, the DNA is TGTGCCAGCAGCTCCACAGTCTACAATGAGCAGTTCTTC. This rearrangement joins TRBV11-3 to TRBJ2-1; D gene ambiguous. Germline values: CDR1 SGHNT, CDR2 YENEEA. This CDR3 is built from 13 residues. The V gene lost 4 bases and the J gene lost 3 bases, with 7 bases spanning the gap.

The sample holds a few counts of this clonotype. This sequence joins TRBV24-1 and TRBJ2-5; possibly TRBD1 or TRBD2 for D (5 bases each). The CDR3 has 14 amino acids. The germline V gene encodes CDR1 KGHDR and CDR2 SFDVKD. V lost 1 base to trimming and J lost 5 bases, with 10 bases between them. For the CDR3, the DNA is TGTGCCACCAGTGATTTCCCCTGGGGGGAGACCCAGTACTTC. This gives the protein CATSDFPWGETQYF.

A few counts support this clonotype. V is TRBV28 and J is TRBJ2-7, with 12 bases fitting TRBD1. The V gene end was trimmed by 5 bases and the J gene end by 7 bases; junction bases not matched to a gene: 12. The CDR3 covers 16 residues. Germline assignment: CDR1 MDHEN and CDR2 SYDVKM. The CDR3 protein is CASSVRGQGALREQYF. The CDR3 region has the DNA TGTGCCAGCAGTGTACGGGGACAGGGGGCGCTGAGGGAGCAGTACTTC.

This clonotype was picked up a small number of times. CDR3 bases: TGTGCCAGCAGCCGCTTCCGGGGGCAGTACTTC. The encoded protein is CASSRFRGQYF. The V gene is TRBV7-2, the J gene TRBJ2-7; D is possibly TRBD2 (5 bases). Germline values: CDR1 SGHTA, CDR2 FQGNSA. This CDR3 spans 11 amino acids. Trimming removed 5 bases at V and 9 bases at J, with 11 bases between.

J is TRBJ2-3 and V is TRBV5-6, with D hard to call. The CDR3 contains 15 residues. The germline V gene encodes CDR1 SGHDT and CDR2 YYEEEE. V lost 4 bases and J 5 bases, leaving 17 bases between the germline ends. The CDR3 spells CASSDRTERRDTQYF. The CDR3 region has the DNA TGTGCCAGCAGCGACCGGACGGAGCGAAGAGATACGCAGTATTTT.

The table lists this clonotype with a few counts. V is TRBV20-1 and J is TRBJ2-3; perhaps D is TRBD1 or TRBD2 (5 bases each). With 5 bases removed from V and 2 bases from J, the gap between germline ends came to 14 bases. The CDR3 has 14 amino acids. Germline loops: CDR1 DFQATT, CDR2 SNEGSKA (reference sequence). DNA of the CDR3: TGCAGTGCTTCCCCGGGACCGGACACAGATACGCAGTATTTT. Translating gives CSASPGPDTDTQYF.

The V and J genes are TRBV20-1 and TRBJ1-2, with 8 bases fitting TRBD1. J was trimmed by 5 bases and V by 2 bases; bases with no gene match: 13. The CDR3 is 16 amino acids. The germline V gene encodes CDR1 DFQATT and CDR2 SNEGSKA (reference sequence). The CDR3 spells CSARNTRTGSSYGYTF. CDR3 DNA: TGCAGTGCTAGAAACACTAGGACAGGGAGCTCATATGGCTACACCTTC.

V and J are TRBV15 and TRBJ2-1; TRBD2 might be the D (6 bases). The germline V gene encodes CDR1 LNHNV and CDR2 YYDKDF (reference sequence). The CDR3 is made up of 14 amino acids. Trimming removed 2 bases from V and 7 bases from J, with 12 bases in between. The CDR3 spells CATSRKALANEQFF. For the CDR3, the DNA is TGTGCCACCAGCAGAAAAGCCCTAGCGAATGAGCAGTTCTTC.

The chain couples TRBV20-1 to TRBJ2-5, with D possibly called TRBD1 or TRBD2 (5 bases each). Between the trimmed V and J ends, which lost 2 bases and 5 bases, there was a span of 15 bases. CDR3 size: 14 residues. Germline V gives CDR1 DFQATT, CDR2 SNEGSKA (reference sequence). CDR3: CSARRRSGPETQYF. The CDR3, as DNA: TGCAGTGCTAGACGGCGATCGGGGCCGGAGACCCAGTACTTC.

CDR3 protein: CASSSLGPDSGANVLTF. As DNA, the CDR3 is TGTGCCAGCAGTTCCTTGGGACCGGACTCTGGGGCCAACGTCCTGACTTTC. The rearrangement uses TRBV6-5 and TRBJ2-6; D may correspond to TRBD1 or TRBD2 (5 bases each). CDR1 is MNHEY and CDR2 is SVGAGI in the germline V gene. This CDR3 comprises 17 residues. Trimming stripped 4 bases from V and 0 bases from J, with 13 bases between.

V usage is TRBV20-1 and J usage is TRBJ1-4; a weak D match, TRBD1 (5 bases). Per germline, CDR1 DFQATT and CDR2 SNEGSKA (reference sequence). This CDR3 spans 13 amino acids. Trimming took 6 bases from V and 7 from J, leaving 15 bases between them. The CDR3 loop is CSARRGDREKLFF. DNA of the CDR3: TGCAGTGCCCGAAGAGGGGATCGTGAAAAACTGTTTTTT.

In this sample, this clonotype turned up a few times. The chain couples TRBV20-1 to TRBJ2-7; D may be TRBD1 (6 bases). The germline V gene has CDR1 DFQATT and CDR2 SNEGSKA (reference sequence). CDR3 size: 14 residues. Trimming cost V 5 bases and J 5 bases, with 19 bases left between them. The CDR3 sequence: CSASRPDRADEQYF. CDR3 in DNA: TGCAGTGCTTCTCGTCCGGACAGAGCCGACGAGCAGTACTTC.

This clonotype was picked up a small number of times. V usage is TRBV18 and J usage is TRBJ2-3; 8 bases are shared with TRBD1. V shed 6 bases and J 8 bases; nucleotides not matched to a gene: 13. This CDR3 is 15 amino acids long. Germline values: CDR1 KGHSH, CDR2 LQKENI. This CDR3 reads CASSPDRGGWGTQYF. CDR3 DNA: TGTGCCAGCTCGCCAGACAGGGGCGGATGGGGTACGCAGTATTTT.